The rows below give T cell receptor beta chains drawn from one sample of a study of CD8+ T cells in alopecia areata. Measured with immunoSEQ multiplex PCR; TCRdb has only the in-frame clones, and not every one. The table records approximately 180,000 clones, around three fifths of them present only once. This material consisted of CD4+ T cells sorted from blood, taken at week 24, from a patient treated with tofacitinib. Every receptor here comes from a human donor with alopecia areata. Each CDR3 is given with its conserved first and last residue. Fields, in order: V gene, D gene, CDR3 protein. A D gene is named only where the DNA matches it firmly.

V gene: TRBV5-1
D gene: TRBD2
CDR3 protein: CASSLSPGGLETQYF

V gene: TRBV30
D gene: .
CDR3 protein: CAWSVSHNEQFF

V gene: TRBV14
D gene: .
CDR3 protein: CASSRTPLATQYF

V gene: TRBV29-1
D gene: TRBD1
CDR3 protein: CSAGDRVAKNIQYF

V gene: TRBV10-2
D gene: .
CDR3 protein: CASMPVGGITDTQYF

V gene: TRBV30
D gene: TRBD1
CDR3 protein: CAWSVSGGGNQPQHF

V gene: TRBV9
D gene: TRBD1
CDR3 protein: CASSPLTGLNTEAFF

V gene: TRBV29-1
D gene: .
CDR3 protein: CSVVRYGTNTEAFF

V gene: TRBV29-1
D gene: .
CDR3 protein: CSVRGGLNTEAFF

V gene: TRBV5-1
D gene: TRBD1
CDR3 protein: CASSGGWGQGTYEQYF

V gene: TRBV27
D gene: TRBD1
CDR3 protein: CAAAGTGSLSTSPLHF

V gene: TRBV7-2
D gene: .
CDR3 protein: CASSQPTGNNSPLHF

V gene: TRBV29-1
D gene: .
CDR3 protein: CSVVIRDTLNTEAFF

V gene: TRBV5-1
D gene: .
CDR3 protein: CASSLEGLTDTQYF

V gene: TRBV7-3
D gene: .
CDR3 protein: CASSFRALETQYF

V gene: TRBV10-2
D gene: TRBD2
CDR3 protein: CASSESNGLAARNEQFF

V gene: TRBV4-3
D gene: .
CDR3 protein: CASSQDVRGRGEQYF

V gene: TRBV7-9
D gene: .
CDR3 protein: CASRGLENTEAFF

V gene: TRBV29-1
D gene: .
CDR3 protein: CSVGALRDGGELFF

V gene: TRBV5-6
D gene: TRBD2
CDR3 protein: CASSLTTSGGYTDTQYF

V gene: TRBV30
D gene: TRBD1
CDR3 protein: CAWSVGTGDEKLFF

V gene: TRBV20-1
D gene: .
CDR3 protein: CSARRETQYF

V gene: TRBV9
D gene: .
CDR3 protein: CASSVSTASGVTQYF

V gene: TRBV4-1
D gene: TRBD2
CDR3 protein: CASSYGLAGGSTDTQYF

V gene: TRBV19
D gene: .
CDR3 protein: CASSHGQMRGGQYF

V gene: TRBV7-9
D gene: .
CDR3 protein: CASSSGRDSPYEQYF

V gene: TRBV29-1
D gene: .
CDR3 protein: CSVETDSNQPQHF

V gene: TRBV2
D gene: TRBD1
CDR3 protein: CASRDRDGQPQHF